This T cell receptor (beta chain) was observed in a study of control samples from healthy donors and cancer patients. The assay was immunoSEQ multiplex PCR, and TCRdb's table has in-frame clones only and misses some. This table has approximately 40,000 clones, around four fifths appearing once. V was cut by 6 bases and J by 0 bases, with 8 bases left in between. The CDR3 runs to 13 residues. Germline V gene data show CDR1 as ENHRY and CDR2 as SYGVKD. The chain employs TRBV10-3 and TRBJ1-1; D is unclear. The material sequenced was PBMCs. This TCR was recovered from a woman between 55 and 75 years old with lung cancer. The CDR3, as DNA: TGTGCCATCAGGCAAAACATGAACACTGAAGCTTTCTTT. It encodes CAIRQNMNTEAFF.